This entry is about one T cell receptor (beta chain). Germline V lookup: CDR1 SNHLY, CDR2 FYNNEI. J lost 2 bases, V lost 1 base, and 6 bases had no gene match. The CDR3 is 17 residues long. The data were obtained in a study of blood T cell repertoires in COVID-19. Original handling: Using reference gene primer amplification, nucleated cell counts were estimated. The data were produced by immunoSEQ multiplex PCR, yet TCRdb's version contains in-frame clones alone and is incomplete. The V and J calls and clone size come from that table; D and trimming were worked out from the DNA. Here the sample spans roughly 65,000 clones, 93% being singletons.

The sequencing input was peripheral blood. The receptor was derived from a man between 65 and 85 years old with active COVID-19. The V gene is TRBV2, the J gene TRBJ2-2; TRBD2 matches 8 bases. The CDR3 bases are TGTGCCAGCAGTGAAGGAGCGGGGGTGGGCAACACCGGGGAGCTGTTTTTT. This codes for CASSEGAGVGNTGELFF.